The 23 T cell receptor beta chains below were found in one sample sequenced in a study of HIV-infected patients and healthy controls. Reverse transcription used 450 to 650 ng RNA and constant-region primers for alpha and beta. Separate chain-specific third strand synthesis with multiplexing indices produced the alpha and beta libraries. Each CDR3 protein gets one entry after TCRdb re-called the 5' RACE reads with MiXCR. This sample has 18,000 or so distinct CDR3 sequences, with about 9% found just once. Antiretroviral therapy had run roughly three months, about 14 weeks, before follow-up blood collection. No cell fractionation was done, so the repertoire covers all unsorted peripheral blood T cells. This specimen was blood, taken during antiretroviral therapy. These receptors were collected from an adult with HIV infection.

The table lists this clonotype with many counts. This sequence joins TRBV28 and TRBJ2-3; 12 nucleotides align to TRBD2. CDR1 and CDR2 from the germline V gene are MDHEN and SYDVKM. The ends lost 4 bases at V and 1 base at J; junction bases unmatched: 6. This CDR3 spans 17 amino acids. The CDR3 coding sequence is TGTGCCAGCAGTTCCCAGACTAGCGGGAGCGGCACAGATACGCAGTATTTT. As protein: CASSSQTSGSGTDTQYF.

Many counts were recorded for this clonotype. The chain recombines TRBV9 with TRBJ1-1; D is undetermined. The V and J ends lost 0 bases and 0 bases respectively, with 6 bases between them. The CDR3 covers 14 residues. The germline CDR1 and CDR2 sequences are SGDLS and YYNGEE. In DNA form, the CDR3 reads TGTGCCAGCAGCGTAGCTCCACTGAACACTGAAGCTTTCTTT. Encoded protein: CASSVAPLNTEAFF.

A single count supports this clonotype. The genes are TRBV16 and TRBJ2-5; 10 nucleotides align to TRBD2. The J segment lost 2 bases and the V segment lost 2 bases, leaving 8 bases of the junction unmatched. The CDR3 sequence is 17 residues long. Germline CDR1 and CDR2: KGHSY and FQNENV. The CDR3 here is CASSQVSLAGDQETQYF. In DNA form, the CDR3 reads TGTGCCAGCAGCCAAGTCTCCCTAGCGGGGGATCAAGAGACCCAGTACTTC.

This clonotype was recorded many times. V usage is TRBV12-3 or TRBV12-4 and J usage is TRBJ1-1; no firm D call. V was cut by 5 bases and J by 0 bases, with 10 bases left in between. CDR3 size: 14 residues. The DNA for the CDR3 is TGTGCCAGCAGTATGAGTACATTGAACACTGAAGCTTTCTTT. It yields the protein CASSMSTLNTEAFF.

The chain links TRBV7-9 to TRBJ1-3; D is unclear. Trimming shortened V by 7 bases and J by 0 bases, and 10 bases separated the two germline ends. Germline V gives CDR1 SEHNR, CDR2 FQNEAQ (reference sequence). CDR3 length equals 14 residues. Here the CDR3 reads CASISLASGNTIYF. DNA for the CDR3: TGTGCCAGCATCTCCTTGGCCTCTGGAAACACCATATATTTT.

CDR3 in DNA: TGCAGCGTTCCACAGGGATGGGTTTGGGACGAGCAGTACTTC. Its translation: CSVPQGWVWDEQYF. V gene TRBV29-1 combines with J gene TRBJ2-7, with D maybe TRBD1 (6 bases). The ends were cut back, 5 bases at V and 5 bases at J, with 19 bases in the middle. Germline CDR1 reads SQVTM; CDR2 reads ANQGSEA. The CDR3 length is 14 residues.

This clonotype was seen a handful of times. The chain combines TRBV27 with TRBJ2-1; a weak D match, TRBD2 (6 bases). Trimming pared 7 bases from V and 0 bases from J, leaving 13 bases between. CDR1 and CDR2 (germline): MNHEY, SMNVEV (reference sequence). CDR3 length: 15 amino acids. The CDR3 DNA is TGTGCCAGCACCCGACCCGGGGGCTCCTACAATGAGCAGTTCTTC. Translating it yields CASTRPGGSYNEQFF.

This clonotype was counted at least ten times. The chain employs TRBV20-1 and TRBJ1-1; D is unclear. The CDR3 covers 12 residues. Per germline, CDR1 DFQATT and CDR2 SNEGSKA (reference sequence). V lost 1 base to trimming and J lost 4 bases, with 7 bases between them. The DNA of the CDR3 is TGCAGTGCTAGAGGGGTTTTCACTGAAGCTTTCTTT. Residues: CSARGVFTEAFF.

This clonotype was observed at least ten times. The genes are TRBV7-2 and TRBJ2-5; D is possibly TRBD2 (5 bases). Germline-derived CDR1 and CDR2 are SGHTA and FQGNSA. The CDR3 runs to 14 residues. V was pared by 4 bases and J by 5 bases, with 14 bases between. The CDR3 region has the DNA TGTGCCAGCAGCTCGCTACTAGTGTCGGAGACCCAGTACTTC. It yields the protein CASSSLLVSETQYF.

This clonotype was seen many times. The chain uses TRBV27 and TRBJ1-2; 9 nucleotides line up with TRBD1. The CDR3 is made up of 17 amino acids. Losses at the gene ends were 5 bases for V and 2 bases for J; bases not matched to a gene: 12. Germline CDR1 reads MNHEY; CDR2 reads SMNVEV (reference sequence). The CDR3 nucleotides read TGTGCCAGCAGTCTCCGGACAGGGGCCCCTTTAAACTATGGCTACACCTTC. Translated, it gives CASSLRTGAPLNYGYTF.

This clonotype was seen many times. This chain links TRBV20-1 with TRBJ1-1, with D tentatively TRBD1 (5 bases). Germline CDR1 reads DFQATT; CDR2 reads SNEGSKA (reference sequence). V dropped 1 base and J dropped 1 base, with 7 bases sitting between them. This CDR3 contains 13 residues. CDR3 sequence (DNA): TGCAGTGCTAGAGGACAGCCGAACACTGAAGCTTTCTTT. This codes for CSARGQPNTEAFF.

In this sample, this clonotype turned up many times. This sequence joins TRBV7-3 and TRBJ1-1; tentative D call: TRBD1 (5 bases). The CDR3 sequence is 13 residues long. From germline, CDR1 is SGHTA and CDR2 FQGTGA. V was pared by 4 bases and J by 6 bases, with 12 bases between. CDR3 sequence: CASSSDVGAEAFF. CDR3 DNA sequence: TGTGCCAGCAGCTCAGACGTGGGGGCTGAAGCTTTCTTT. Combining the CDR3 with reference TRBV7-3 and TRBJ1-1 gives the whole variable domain GAGVSQTPSNKVTEKGKYVELRCDPISGHTALYWYRQSLGQGPEFLIYFQGTGAADDSGLPNDRFFAVRPEGSVSTLKIQRTERGDSAVYLCASSSDVGAEAFFGQGTRLTVV.

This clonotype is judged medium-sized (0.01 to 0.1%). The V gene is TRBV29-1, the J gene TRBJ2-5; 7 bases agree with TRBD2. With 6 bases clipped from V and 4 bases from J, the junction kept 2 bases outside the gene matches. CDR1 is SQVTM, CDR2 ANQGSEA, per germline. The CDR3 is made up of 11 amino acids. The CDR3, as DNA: TGCAGCGTCGGGACTACAGAGACCCAGTACTTC. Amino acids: CSVGTTETQYF.

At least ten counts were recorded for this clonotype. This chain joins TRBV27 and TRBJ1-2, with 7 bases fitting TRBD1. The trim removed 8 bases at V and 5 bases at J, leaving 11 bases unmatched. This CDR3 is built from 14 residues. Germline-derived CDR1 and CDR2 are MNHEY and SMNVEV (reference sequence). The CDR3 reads CASSRRDSDYGYTF. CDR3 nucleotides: TGTGCCAGCTCCAGACGGGACAGCGATTATGGCTACACCTTC.

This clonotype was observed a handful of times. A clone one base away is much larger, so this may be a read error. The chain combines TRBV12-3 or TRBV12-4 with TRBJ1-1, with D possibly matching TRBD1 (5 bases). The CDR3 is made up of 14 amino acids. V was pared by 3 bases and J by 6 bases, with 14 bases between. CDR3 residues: CASSFRGPGAEAFF. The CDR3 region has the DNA TGTGCCAGCAGTTTTAGGGGTCCGGGCGCTGAAGCTTTCTTT.

Here the CDR3 reads CASSSLWTRVSEPEQYF. CDR3 DNA sequence: TGTGCCAGCAGCTCCCTATGGACTAGAGTGAGTGAACCCGAGCAGTACTTC. The chain is built from TRBV7-2 and TRBJ2-7; the match to TRBD2 covers 7 bases. The CDR3 is 17 residues long. Germline lookup yields CDR1 SGHTA and CDR2 FQGNSA. J gave up 6 bases and V 4 bases, and 18 bases lay outside the gene matches.

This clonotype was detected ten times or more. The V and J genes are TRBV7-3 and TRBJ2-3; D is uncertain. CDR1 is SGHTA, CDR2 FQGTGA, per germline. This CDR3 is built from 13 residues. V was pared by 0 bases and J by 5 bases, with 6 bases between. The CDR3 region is CASSLTSGDTQYF. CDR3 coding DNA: TGTGCCAGCAGCTTAACGTCGGGAGATACGCAGTATTTT.

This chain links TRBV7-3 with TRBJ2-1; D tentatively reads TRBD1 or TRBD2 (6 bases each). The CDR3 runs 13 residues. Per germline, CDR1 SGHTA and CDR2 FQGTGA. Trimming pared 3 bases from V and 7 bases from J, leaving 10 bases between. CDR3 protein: CASSFGGGNEQFF. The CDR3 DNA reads TGTGCCAGCAGCTTCGGAGGGGGAAATGAGCAGTTCTTC.

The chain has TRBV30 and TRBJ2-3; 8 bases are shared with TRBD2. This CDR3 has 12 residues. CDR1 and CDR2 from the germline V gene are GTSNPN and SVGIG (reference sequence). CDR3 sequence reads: CAVAGLTDTQYF. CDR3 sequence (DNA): TGTGCGGTAGCGGGGCTCACAGATACGCAGTATTTT.

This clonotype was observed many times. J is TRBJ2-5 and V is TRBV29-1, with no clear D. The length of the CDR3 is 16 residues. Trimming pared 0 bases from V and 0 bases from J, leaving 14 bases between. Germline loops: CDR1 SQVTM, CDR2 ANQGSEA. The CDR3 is CSVEEGGRWYQETQYF. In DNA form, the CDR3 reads TGCAGCGTTGAAGAGGGCGGCAGGTGGTACCAAGAGACCCAGTACTTC.

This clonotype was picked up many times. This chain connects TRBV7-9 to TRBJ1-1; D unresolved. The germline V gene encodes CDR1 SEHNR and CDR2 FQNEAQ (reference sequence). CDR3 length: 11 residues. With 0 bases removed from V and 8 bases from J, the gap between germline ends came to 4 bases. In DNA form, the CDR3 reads TGTGCCAGCAGCTTAGCACACGAAGCTTTCTTT. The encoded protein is CASSLAHEAFF.

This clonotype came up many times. Written as DNA, the CDR3 is TGTGCCAGCAGCTTCTTGTCCCGATACGAGCAGTACTTC. Protein product: CASSFLSRYEQYF. The gene calls are TRBV5-6 and TRBJ2-7, with unresolved D. In germline, CDR1 is SGHDT, CDR2 YYEEEE. The length of the CDR3 is 13 residues. The V end lost 2 bases, the J end lost 4 bases, and 10 bases lay between the germline ends.

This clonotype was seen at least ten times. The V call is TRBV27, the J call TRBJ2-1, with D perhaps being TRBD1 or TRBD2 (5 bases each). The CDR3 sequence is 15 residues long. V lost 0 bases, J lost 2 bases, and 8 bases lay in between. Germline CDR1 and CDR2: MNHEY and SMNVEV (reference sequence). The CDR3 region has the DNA TGTGCCAGCAGTTTATCGAGGGGAGCCTACAATGAGCAGTTCTTC. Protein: CASSLSRGAYNEQFF.